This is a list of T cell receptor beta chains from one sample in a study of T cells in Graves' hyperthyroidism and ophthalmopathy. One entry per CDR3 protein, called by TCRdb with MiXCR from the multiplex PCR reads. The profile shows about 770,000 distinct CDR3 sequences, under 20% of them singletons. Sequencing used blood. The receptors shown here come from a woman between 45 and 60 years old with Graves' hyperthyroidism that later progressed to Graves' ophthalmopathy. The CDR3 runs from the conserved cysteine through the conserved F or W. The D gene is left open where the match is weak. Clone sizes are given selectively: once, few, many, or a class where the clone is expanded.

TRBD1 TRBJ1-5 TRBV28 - TGTGCCAGCAGTTTGGCGACGACAGGGGATGGCAATCAGCCCCAGCATTTT CASSLATTGDGNQPQHF
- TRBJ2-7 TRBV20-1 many TGCAGTGCTTTCGGCAGGGAGGACTACGAGCAGTACTTC CSAFGREDYEQYF
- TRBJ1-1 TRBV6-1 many TGTGCCAGCAGGCGGGACACCGAAGCTTTCTTT CASRRDTEAFF
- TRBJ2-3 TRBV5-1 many TGCGCCAGCAAGGAGAGAGGGATGACAGATACGCAGTATTTT CASKERGMTDTQYF
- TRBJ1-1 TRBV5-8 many TGTGCCAGCAGCTTGAGGCCTCGGACGTCGAACACTGAAGCTTTCTTT CASSLRPRTSNTEAFF
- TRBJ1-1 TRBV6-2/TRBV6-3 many TGTGCCAGCAGTTACTTGGGATTGAACACTGAAGCTTTCTTT CASSYLGLNTEAFF
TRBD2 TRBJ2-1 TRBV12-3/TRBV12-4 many TGTGCCAGCAGCCCTCTTAGCGGGGGGGTATACAATGAGCAGTTCTTC CASSPLSGGVYNEQFF
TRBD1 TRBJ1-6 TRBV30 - TGTGCCTGGACCTTGGGGGACAGGGTGGAGTCACCCCTCCACTTT CAWTLGDRVESPLHF
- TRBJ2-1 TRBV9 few TGTGCCAGCAGCAGGAAGTTCTTC CASSRKFF
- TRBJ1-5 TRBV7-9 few TGTGCCAGCAGCTTAGGACCCCCACCCGCTCAGCCCCAGCATTTT CASSLGPPPAQPQHF
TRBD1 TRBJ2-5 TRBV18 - TGTGCCAGCTCACGGAGAGGACAGGAAGAGACCCAGTACTTC CASSRRGQEETQYF
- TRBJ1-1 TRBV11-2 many TGTGCCAGCAGCTCCGTTCGATCGAACACTGAAGCTTTCTTT CASSSVRSNTEAFF
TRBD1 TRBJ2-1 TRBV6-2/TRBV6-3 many TGTGCCAGCAAATCGGACAGGTTCTACAATGAGCAGTTCTTC CASKSDRFYNEQFF
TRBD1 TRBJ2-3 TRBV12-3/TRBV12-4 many TGTGCCAGCAGTCAGGGGGATTTCGGCACAGATACGCAGTATTTT CASSQGDFGTDTQYF
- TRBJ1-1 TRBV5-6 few TGTGCCAGCAGCTTGGCCGAAGGCTGGGAAGCTTTCTTT CASSLAEGWEAFF
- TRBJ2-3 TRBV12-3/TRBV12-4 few TGTGCCAGCAGGTTCGACCCCACAGATACGCAGTATTTT CASRFDPTDTQYF
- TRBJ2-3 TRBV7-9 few TGTGCCAGCAGCCGGGACCAGACTAGCACAGATACGCAGTATTTT CASSRDQTSTDTQYF
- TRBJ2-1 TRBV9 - TGTGCCAGCAGCGTAGGAGGACTATCCCTGGAGCAGTTCTTC CASSVGGLSLEQFF
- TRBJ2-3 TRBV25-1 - TGTGCCAGCAGTGATCCAGGGGTAACAGATACGCAGTATTTT CASSDPGVTDTQYF
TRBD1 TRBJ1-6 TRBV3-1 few TGTGCCAGCAGCCAAGACCCCTCCGGACAGGGGAATTCACCCCTCCACTTT CASSQDPSGQGNSPLHF
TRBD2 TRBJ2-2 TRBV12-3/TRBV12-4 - TGTGCCAGCAGCACGGGACTTATAGCGGGCACCGGGGAGCTGTTTTTT CASSTGLIAGTGELFF
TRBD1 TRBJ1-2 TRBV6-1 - TGTGCCAGCAGAACCGGGACAGGGGTCGGCAACTATGGCTACACCTTC CASRTGTGVGNYGYTF
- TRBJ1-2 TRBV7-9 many TGTGCCAGCAGCGAACAGCGTTTCTTGGACTATGGCTACACCTTC CASSEQRFLDYGYTF
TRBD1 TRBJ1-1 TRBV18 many TGTGCCAGCTCACTGGCGACAGGGGAAACTGAAGCTTTCTTT CASSLATGETEAFF
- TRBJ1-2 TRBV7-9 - TGTGCCAGCAGCACACAGGGTCCCTATGGCTACACCTTC CASSTQGPYGYTF